A selection of T cell receptor beta chains follows, all from one sample in a study of radiotherapy plus CTLA-4 blockade in lung cancer. Measured with immunoSEQ multiplex PCR; TCRdb has only the in-frame clones, and not every one. The sample holds approximately 89,000 clones, 60% to 85% seen once. Sample: peripheral blood, taken from a patient treated with radiotherapy plus ipilimumab. These receptors were collected from a human donor with non-small cell lung cancer who had a partial response to radiotherapy plus ipilimumab. Some clones in this sample may be carry-over from other donors' samples. The CDR3 runs from the conserved cysteine through the conserved F or W. The order of the fields is CDR3 DNA, CDR3 protein, J gene, V gene, D gene, CDR3 length, clone size. The D gene is left open where the match is weak. Clone size, where shown, is once, few, many, or a class for clones that have expanded.

CDR3nt: TGTGCCAGCAGTTTCCGAGGGGGCCTTAGCAATCAGCCCCAGCATTTT
CDR3aa: CASSFRGGLSNQPQHF
j_gene: TRBJ1-5
v_gene: TRBV27
d_gene: TRBD1
len: 16
abundance: .

CDR3nt: TGTGCCAGCAGTACCCGGGACAGGGGGCTTGAAAAACTGTTTTTT
CDR3aa: CASSTRDRGLEKLFF
j_gene: TRBJ1-4
v_gene: TRBV28
d_gene: TRBD1
len: 15
abundance: .

CDR3nt: TGTGCCAGTAGTATAGTGGGACAGGACCCAAATGAGCAGTTCTTC
CDR3aa: CASSIVGQDPNEQFF
j_gene: TRBJ2-1
v_gene: TRBV19
d_gene: TRBD1
len: 15
abundance: .

CDR3nt: TGTGCCAGCTCACCCCCAGGGGGGCGCGTCGGGGAGCAGTACTTC
CDR3aa: CASSPPGGRVGEQYF
j_gene: TRBJ2-7
v_gene: TRBV18
d_gene: .
len: 15
abundance: .

CDR3nt: TGTGCCAGCAGCCCCGGGACTGCGAACACCGGGGAGCTGTTTTTT
CDR3aa: CASSPGTANTGELFF
j_gene: TRBJ2-2
v_gene: TRBV7-3
d_gene: .
len: 15
abundance: .

CDR3nt: TGTGCCACCAGCCGAGAAATAGGGGTTGGATCCTACGAGCAGTACTTC
CDR3aa: CATSREIGVGSYEQYF
j_gene: TRBJ2-7
v_gene: TRBV15
d_gene: .
len: 16
abundance: .

CDR3nt: TGTGCCAGCAGCTTAGGGGCAGTTTACTCTGGAAACACCATATATTTT
CDR3aa: CASSLGAVYSGNTIYF
j_gene: TRBJ1-3
v_gene: TRBV11-2
d_gene: .
len: 16
abundance: few

CDR3nt: TGTGCCTGGAGTCCAGGGGCCCAAGAGACCCAGTACTTC
CDR3aa: CAWSPGAQETQYF
j_gene: TRBJ2-5
v_gene: TRBV30
d_gene: .
len: 13
abundance: .

CDR3nt: TGTGCCTGGAGTACCCCTCGGGGGTACTATGGCTACACCTTC
CDR3aa: CAWSTPRGYYGYTF
j_gene: TRBJ1-2
v_gene: TRBV30
d_gene: .
len: 14
abundance: .

CDR3nt: TGTGCCAGTAGTATAAGGGACACCACCTACAATGAGCAGTTCTTC
CDR3aa: CASSIRDTTYNEQFF
j_gene: TRBJ2-1
v_gene: TRBV19
d_gene: .
len: 15
abundance: few

CDR3nt: TGTGCCAGCAGGTCCGGGAGATACAATGAGCAGTTCTTC
CDR3aa: CASRSGRYNEQFF
j_gene: TRBJ2-1
v_gene: TRBV5-8
d_gene: .
len: 13
abundance: few

CDR3nt: TGTGCCACGCAAAAGGGACAGCCCAATCAGCCCCAGCATTTT
CDR3aa: CATQKGQPNQPQHF
j_gene: TRBJ1-5
v_gene: TRBV6-1
d_gene: TRBD1
len: 14
abundance: .

CDR3nt: TGCGGCGGAGGACAGGGGAATCAGCCCCAGCATTTT
CDR3aa: CGGGQGNQPQHF
j_gene: TRBJ1-5
v_gene: TRBV2
d_gene: TRBD1
len: 12
abundance: .

CDR3nt: TGTGCCAGCAGCGCGGGACAGAATCAGCCCCAGCATTTT
CDR3aa: CASSAGQNQPQHF
j_gene: TRBJ1-5
v_gene: TRBV7-6
d_gene: TRBD1
len: 13
abundance: .

CDR3nt: TGTGCCACCAACGTCCGGACAGGGAAAAACACTGAAGCTTTCTTT
CDR3aa: CATNVRTGKNTEAFF
j_gene: TRBJ1-1
v_gene: TRBV7-9
d_gene: TRBD1
len: 15
abundance: .

CDR3nt: TGTGCCAGCAGGGTCCCCGGAGGTCAAGAGACCCAGTACTTC
CDR3aa: CASRVPGGQETQYF
j_gene: TRBJ2-5
v_gene: TRBV6-5
d_gene: .
len: 14
abundance: .

CDR3nt: TGTGCCAGCAGTCCCACCGGAGGCTGGGATGAAAAACTGTTTTTT
CDR3aa: CASSPTGGWDEKLFF
j_gene: TRBJ1-4
v_gene: TRBV27
d_gene: .
len: 15
abundance: .

CDR3nt: TGTGCCACCAGCAGAGATCGGGCTGAAGCTTTCTTT
CDR3aa: CATSRDRAEAFF
j_gene: TRBJ1-1
v_gene: TRBV15
d_gene: .
len: 12
abundance: .

CDR3nt: TGTGCCAGCAGACCCCGGCGGGCCGAACCGCAAGAGACCCAGTACTTC
CDR3aa: CASRPRRAEPQETQYF
j_gene: TRBJ2-5
v_gene: TRBV7-9
d_gene: .
len: 16
abundance: .

CDR3nt: TGTGCCAGCTCATCCAGCGGTAGCACAGATACGCAGTATTTT
CDR3aa: CASSSSGSTDTQYF
j_gene: TRBJ2-3
v_gene: TRBV18
d_gene: .
len: 14
abundance: .

CDR3nt: TGTGCCAGCAAACGGACTAGCCCTATCACAGATACGCAGTATTTT
CDR3aa: CASKRTSPITDTQYF
j_gene: TRBJ2-3
v_gene: TRBV9
d_gene: TRBD2
len: 15
abundance: once

CDR3nt: TGTGCCAGCCGGGGACAGTACACCGGGGAGCTGTTTTTT
CDR3aa: CASRGQYTGELFF
j_gene: TRBJ2-2
v_gene: TRBV7-3
d_gene: TRBD1
len: 13
abundance: .

CDR3nt: TGTGCCAGCAGTGCGCCCGGGACAGGGCTCCACGAGCAGTACTTC
CDR3aa: CASSAPGTGLHEQYF
j_gene: TRBJ2-7
v_gene: TRBV28
d_gene: TRBD1
len: 15
abundance: .

CDR3nt: TGTGCCAGTAGTACAGGGACAGGACAAGAGCAGTTCTTC
CDR3aa: CASSTGTGQEQFF
j_gene: TRBJ2-1
v_gene: TRBV19
d_gene: TRBD1
len: 13
abundance: .

CDR3nt: TGTGCCAGCAGCTTCAGCGGCACCTACGAGCAGTACTTC
CDR3aa: CASSFSGTYEQYF
j_gene: TRBJ2-7
v_gene: TRBV5-8
d_gene: .
len: 13
abundance: .

CDR3nt: TGTGCCAGCAGCCGCCGGTCCCGGGACAGGCTCCACGAGCAGTACTTC
CDR3aa: CASSRRSRDRLHEQYF
j_gene: TRBJ2-7
v_gene: TRBV28
d_gene: TRBD1
len: 16
abundance: .

CDR3nt: TGTGCCAGCAGTAGGACAGGGCCAGGGACTGAAGCTTTCTTT
CDR3aa: CASSRTGPGTEAFF
j_gene: TRBJ1-1
v_gene: TRBV27
d_gene: TRBD1
len: 14
abundance: once

CDR3nt: TGTGCCAGCAGTCCAATCAGGGCAGGCAAACAGCCCCAGCATTTT
CDR3aa: CASSPIRAGKQPQHF
j_gene: TRBJ1-5
v_gene: TRBV6-1
d_gene: .
len: 15
abundance: .

CDR3nt: TGTGCCAGCAGTGTTCAGCTAGCGCTGAACACCGGGGAGCTGTTTTTT
CDR3aa: CASSVQLALNTGELFF
j_gene: TRBJ2-2
v_gene: TRBV4-2
d_gene: .
len: 16
abundance: .

CDR3nt: TGTGCCATCAGTGGGGGGGGACTTGGAAATGAGCAGTTCTTC
CDR3aa: CAISGGGLGNEQFF
j_gene: TRBJ2-1
v_gene: TRBV10-3
d_gene: TRBD2
len: 14
abundance: .

CDR3nt: TGTGCCAGCAGCTTAGCCGGGACTAGCCATGAGCAGTTCTTC
CDR3aa: CASSLAGTSHEQFF
j_gene: TRBJ2-1
v_gene: TRBV5-4
d_gene: TRBD2
len: 14
abundance: few

CDR3nt: TGTGCCAGCAGGCCACTTAGAATAGCGGGGGAGTCGCTGGAGACCCAGTACTTC
CDR3aa: CASRPLRIAGESLETQYF
j_gene: TRBJ2-5
v_gene: TRBV2
d_gene: TRBD2
len: 18
abundance: few

CDR3nt: TGTGCCAGTAGAGATCCGGGACAGGGGGCCTACGAGCAGTACTTC
CDR3aa: CASRDPGQGAYEQYF
j_gene: TRBJ2-7
v_gene: TRBV19
d_gene: TRBD1
len: 15
abundance: .

CDR3nt: TGTGCCAGCAGCCCATATGGGGGACAGGGGGCCCCGAAGAGCTACACCTTC
CDR3aa: CASSPYGGQGAPKSYTF
j_gene: TRBJ1-2
v_gene: TRBV4-2
d_gene: TRBD1
len: 17
abundance: once

CDR3nt: TGTGCCAGCAGCTTAGATTGGGGGACAGAATACACCTTC
CDR3aa: CASSLDWGTEYTF
j_gene: TRBJ1-2
v_gene: TRBV7-6
d_gene: TRBD1
len: 13
abundance: few

CDR3nt: TGTGCCAGCAAGAGACCGGGATCCTATTACGAGCAGTACTTC
CDR3aa: CASKRPGSYYEQYF
j_gene: TRBJ2-7
v_gene: TRBV28
d_gene: .
len: 14
abundance: few

CDR3nt: TGTGCCAGCAGCTTTGGGGGGGTCTACAATGAGCAGTTCTTC
CDR3aa: CASSFGGVYNEQFF
j_gene: TRBJ2-1
v_gene: TRBV7-6
d_gene: TRBD2
len: 14
abundance: .

CDR3nt: TGTGCCAGCAGCCCGGGGGGGGCGGGAGGGATCGAGCAGTACTTC
CDR3aa: CASSPGGAGGIEQYF
j_gene: TRBJ2-7
v_gene: TRBV7-3
d_gene: TRBD2
len: 15
abundance: .

CDR3nt: TGCGCCAGCAGCTGGGGACTAGCATCAGAGACCCAGTACTTC
CDR3aa: CASSWGLASETQYF
j_gene: TRBJ2-5
v_gene: TRBV5-1
d_gene: TRBD2
len: 14
abundance: .

CDR3nt: TGCGCCAGCAGTGAGTCTGTAGCGGGATCCGACTCCTACAATGAGCAGTTCTTC
CDR3aa: CASSESVAGSDSYNEQFF
j_gene: TRBJ2-1
v_gene: TRBV10-2
d_gene: TRBD2
len: 18
abundance: .

CDR3nt: TGTGCCAGCAAGTTTTCGGGGGGCCCCGGGGAGCTGTTTTTT
CDR3aa: CASKFSGGPGELFF
j_gene: TRBJ2-2
v_gene: TRBV6-1
d_gene: .
len: 14
abundance: .

CDR3nt: TGTGCCAGTAGTCGACAGGAAGAGAACACTGAAGCTTTCTTT
CDR3aa: CASSRQEENTEAFF
j_gene: TRBJ1-1
v_gene: TRBV19
d_gene: .
len: 14
abundance: few

CDR3nt: TGTGCCAGCAGCTTAAGGACAGGGGAAGCTTTCTTT
CDR3aa: CASSLRTGEAFF
j_gene: TRBJ1-1
v_gene: TRBV7-9
d_gene: TRBD1
len: 12
abundance: few

CDR3nt: TGTGCCAGCAGCCCCGGACAGGGTGTATATGGCTACACCTTC
CDR3aa: CASSPGQGVYGYTF
j_gene: TRBJ1-2
v_gene: TRBV6-6
d_gene: TRBD1
len: 14
abundance: once

CDR3nt: TGTGCCAGCAGCAAACGGAGGGGAAGCAATCAGCCCCAGCATTTT
CDR3aa: CASSKRRGSNQPQHF
j_gene: TRBJ1-5
v_gene: TRBV7-8
d_gene: .
len: 15
abundance: .